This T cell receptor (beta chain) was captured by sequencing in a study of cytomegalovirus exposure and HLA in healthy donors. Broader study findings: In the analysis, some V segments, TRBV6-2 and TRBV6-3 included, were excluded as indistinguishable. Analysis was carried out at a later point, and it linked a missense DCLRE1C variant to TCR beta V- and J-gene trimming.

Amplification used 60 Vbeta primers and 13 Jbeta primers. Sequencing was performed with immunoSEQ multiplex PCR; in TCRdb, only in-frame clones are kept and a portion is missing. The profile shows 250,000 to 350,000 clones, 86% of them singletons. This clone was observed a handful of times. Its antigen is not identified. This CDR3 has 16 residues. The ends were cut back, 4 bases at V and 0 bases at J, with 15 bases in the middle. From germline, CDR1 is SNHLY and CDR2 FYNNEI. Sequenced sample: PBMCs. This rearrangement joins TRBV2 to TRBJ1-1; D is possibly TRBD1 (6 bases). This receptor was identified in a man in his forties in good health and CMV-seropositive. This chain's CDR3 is CASSGSRGLLNTEAFF. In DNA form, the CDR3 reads TGTGCCAGCAGTGGATCCAGGGGCCTATTGAACACTGAAGCTTTCTTT.